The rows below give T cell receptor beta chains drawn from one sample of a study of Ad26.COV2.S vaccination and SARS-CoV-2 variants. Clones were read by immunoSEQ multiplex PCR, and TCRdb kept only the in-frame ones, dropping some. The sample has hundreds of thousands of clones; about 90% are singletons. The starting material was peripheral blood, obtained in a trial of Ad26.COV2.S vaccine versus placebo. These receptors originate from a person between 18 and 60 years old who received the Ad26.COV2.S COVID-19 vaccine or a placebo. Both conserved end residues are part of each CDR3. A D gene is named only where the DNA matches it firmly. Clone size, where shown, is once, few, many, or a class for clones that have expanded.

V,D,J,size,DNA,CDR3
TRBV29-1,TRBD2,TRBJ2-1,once,TGCAGCGTTCGGCTACTAGCGGGAGGGGACAATGAGCAGTTCTTC,CSVRLLAGGDNEQFF
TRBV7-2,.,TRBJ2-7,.,TGTGCCAGCAGCCCCGCCTCCGGGATGAGTTCATACGAGCAGTACTTC,CASSPASGMSSYEQYF
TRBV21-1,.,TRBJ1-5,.,TGTGCCAGCAGCAGGAGTAGCAATCAGCCCCAGCATTTT,CASSRSSNQPQHF
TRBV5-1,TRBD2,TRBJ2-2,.,TGCGCCAGCAGTCGGGCTAGCGGCAACACCGGGGAGCTGTTTTTT,CASSRASGNTGELFF
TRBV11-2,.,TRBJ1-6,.,TGTGCCAGCAGCTTTCAGAGCTCCTATAATTCACCCCTCCACTTT,CASSFQSSYNSPLHF
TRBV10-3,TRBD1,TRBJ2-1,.,TGTGCCATCAGGGGGGAGACAGGGGGCGCGTCTAATGAGCAGTTCTTC,CAIRGETGGASNEQFF
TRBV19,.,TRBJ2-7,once,TGTGCCAGTAGTATAGATCGGCAGACCTACGAGCAGTACTTC,CASSIDRQTYEQYF
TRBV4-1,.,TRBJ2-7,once,TGCGCCAGCAGCCAAGAAAGGCGGACGGTGACCTACGAGCAGTACTTC,CASSQERRTVTYEQYF
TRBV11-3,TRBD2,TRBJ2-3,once,TGTGCCAGCAGTCACACTAGCGGACAAACAGATACGCAGTATTTT,CASSHTSGQTDTQYF
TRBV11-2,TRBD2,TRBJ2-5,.,TGTGCCAGCAGCCTTCTAGCGGGGGAACTGATAGGGACCCAGTACTTC,CASSLLAGELIGTQYF
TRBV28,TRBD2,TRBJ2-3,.,TGTGCCAGCAGTTTAAAGGCTAGCGGGAGGTCGGGTACGCAGTATTTT,CASSLKASGRSGTQYF
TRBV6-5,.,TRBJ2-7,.,TGTGCCACCCGGATGGGTGGGGCAGTTTCCTACGAGCAGTACTTC,CATRMGGAVSYEQYF
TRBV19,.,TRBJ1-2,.,TGTGCCAGTAGTCCAGGCGACAACTATGGCTACACCTTC,CASSPGDNYGYTF
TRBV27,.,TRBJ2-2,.,TGTGCCAGCAGTTCCCTTAACACCGGGGAGCTGTTTTTT,CASSSLNTGELFF
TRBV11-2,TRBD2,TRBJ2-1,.,TGTGCCAGCAGCTTTACCAGCGGGAGCAATGAGCAGTTCTTC,CASSFTSGSNEQFF